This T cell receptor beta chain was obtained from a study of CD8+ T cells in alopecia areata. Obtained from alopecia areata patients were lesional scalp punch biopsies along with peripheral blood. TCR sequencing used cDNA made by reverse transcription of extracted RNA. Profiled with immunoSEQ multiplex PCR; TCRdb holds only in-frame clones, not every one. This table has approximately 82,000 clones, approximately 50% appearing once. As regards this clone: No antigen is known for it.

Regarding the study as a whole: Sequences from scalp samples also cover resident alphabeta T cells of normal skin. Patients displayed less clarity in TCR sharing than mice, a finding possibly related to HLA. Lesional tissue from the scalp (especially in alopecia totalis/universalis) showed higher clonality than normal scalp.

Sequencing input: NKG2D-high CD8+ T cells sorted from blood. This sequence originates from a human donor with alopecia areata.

The CDR3, as DNA: TGTGCCAGCAAACAGGGGAATCAGCCCCAGCATTTT. As protein: CASKQGNQPQHF. The chain couples TRBV19 to TRBJ1-5; 7 positions match TRBD1. This CDR3 has 12 amino acids. After removal of 9 bases from V and 4 bases from J, the junction contained 3 bases not matched to a gene. Germline loops: CDR1 LNHDA, CDR2 SQIVND (reference sequence).